This T cell receptor (beta chain) was captured in a study of low-dose radiotherapy and immunotherapy resistance in tumors. First-strand cDNA used TRAV- and TRBV-specific primers, covering alpha and beta chains. TCR amplification involved around 22 PCR cycles with a constant-region primer and V-primer adapter. MiXCR, applied by TCRdb to the reads, yields one record per CDR3 protein. The table includes 45,000 or so distinct CDR3 sequences, around a quarter detected once. Germline values: CDR1 SGHNT, CDR2 YYREEE (reference sequence). The length of the CDR3 is 17 amino acids, counting both ends. In this sample, this clonotype turned up a few times. The DNA is omitted, as the CDR3 cannot be located on it reliably, and the CDR3 follows TCRdb's listing. Stated time point: after trial treatment. The treatment here: LDRT plus nivolumab, ipilimumab, low-dose cyclophosphamide and aspirin (RACIN trial).

This chain connects TRBV5-4 to TRBJ2-2; the table's D gene call, TRBD2, was not cross checked with the DNA. The sequence was collected from a male donor with prostate cancer. The specimen was PBMCs, collected after low-dose radiotherapy plus immunotherapy. The chain's CDR3 is CASSLGLAGNYGELFFF.